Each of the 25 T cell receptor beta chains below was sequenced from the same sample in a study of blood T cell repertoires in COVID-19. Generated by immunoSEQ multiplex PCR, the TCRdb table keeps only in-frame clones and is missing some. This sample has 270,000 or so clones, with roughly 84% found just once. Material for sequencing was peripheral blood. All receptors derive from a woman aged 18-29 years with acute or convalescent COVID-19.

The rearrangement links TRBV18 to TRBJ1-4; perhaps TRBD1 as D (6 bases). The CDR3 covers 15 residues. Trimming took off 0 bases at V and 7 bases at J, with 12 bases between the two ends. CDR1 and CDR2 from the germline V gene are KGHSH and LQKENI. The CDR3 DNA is TGTGCCAGCTCACCACCGAACAGGGCCGGTGAAAAACTGTTTTTT. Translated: CASSPPNRAGEKLFF.

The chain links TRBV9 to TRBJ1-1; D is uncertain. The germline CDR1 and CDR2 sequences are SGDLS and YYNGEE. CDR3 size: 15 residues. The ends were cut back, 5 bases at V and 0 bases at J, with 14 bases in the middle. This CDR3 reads CASSPWEAMNTEAFF. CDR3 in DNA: TGTGCCAGCAGTCCTTGGGAGGCCATGAACACTGAAGCTTTCTTT.

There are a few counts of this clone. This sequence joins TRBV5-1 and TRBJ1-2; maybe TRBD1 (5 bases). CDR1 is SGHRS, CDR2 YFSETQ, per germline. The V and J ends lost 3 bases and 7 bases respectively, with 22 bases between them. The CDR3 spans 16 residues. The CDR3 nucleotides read TGCGCCAGCAGCTCCGACGGGCTGCAGGGTCTGAGTGGCTACACCTTC. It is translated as CASSSDGLQGLSGYTF.

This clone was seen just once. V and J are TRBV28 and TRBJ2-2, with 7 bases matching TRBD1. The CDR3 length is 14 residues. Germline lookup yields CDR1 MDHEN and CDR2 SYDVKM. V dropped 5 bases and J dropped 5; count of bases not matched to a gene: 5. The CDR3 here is CASSHPTGTGELFF. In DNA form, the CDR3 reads TGTGCCAGCAGTCATCCGACAGGGACCGGGGAGCTGTTTTTT.

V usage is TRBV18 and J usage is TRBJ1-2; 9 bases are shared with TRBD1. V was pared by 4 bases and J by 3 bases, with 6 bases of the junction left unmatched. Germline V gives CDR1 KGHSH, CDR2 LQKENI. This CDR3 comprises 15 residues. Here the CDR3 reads CASSLADRGDYGYTF. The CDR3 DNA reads TGTGCCAGCTCACTAGCGGACAGGGGAGACTATGGCTACACCTTC.

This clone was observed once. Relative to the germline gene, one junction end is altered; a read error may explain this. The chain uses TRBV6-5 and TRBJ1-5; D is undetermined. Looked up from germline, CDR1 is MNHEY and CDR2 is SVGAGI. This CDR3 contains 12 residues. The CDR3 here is CASSITPGTQHF. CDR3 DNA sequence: TGTGCCAGCAGTATTACACCGGGAACCCAACATTTT.

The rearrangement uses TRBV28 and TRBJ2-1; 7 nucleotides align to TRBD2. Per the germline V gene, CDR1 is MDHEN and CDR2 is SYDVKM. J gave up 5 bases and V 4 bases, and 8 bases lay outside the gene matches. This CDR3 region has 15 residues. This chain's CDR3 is CASSSAGAADNEQFF. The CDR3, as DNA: TGTGCCAGCAGTTCTGCGGGAGCCGCTGACAATGAGCAGTTCTTC.

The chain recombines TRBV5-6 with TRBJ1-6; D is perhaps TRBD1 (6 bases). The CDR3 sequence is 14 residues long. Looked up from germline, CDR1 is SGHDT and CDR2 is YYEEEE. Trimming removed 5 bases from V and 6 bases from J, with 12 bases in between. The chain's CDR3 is CASSTGTLNSPLHF. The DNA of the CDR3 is TGTGCCAGCAGTACCGGGACACTTAATTCACCCCTCCACTTT. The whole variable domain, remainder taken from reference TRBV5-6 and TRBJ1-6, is DAGVTQSPTHLIKTRGQQVTLRCSPKSGHDTVSWYQQALGQGPQFIFQYYEEEERQRGNFPDRFSGHQFPNYSSELNVNALLLGDSALYLCASSTGTLNSPLHFGNGTRLTVT.

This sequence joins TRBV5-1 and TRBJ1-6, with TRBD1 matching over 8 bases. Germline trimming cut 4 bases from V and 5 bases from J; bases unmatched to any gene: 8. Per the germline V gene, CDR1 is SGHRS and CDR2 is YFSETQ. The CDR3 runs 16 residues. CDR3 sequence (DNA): TGCGCCAGCAGCCCTGGGGGACAGGACAATAATTCACCCCTCCACTTT. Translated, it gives CASSPGGQDNNSPLHF.

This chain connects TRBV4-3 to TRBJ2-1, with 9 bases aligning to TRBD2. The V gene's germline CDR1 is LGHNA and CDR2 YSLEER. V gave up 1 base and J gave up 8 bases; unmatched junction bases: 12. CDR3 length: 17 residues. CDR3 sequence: CASSQVVAGGLRDEQFF. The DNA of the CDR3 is TGCGCCAGCAGCCAAGTAGTCGCGGGGGGGCTTCGAGATGAGCAGTTCTTC.

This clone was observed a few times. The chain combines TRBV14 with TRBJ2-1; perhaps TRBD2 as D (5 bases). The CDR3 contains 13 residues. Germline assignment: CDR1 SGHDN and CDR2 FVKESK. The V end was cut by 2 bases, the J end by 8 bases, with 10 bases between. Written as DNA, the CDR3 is TGTGCCAGCAGCCAAAGGCGGGTCGATGAGCAGTTCTTC. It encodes CASSQRRVDEQFF. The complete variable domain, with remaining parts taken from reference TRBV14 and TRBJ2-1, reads EAGVTQFPSHSVIEKGQTVTLRCDPISGHDNLYWYRRVMGKEIKFLLHFVKESKQDESGMPNNRFLAERTGGTYSTLKVQPAELEDSGVYFCASSQRRVDEQFFGPGTRLTVL.

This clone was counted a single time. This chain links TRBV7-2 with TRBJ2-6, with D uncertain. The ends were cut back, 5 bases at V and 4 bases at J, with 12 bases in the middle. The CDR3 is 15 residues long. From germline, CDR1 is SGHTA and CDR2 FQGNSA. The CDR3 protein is CASSPRGAGANVLTF. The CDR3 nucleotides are TGTGCCAGCAGCCCCCGAGGTGCCGGGGCCAACGTCCTGACTTTC.

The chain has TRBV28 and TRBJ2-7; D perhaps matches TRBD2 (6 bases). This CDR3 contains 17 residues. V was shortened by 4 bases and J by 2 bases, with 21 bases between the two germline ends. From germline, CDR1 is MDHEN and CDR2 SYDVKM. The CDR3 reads CASSSPPRRRGAYEQYF. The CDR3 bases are TGTGCCAGCAGTTCCCCCCCCCGACGGAGGGGTGCCTACGAGCAGTACTTC. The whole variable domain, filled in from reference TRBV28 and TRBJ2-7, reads DVKVTQSSRYLVKRTGEKVFLECVQDMDHENMFWYRQDPGLGLRLIYFSYDVKMKEKGDIPEGYSVSREKKERFSLILESASTNQTSMYLCASSSPPRRRGAYEQYFGPGTRLTVT.

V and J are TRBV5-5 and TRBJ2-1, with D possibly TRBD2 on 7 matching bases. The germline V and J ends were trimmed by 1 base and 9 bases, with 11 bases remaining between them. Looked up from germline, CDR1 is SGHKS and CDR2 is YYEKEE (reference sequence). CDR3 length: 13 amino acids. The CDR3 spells CASSLPGGAEQFF. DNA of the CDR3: TGTGCCAGCAGCTTGCCGGGGGGCGCTGAGCAGTTCTTC.

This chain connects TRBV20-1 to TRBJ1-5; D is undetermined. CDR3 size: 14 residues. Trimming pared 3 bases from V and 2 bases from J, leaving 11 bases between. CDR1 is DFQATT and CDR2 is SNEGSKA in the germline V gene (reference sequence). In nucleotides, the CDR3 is TGCAGTGCTAGTTCCAGGTCCGGCAATCAGCCCCAGCATTTT. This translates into CSASSRSGNQPQHF.

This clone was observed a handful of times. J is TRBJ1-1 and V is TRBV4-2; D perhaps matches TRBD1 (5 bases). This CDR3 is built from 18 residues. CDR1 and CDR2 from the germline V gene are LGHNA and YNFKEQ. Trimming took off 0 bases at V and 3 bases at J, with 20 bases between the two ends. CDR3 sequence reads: CASSQDLWWGRVDTEAFF. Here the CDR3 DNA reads TGTGCCAGCAGCCAAGATCTTTGGTGGGGCAGGGTCGACACTGAAGCTTTCTTT.

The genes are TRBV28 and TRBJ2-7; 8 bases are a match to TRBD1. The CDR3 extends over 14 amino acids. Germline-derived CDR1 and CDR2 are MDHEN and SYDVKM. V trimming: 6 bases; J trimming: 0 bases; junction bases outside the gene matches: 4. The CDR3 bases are TGTGCCAGCAGCCCGGACAGGGCCTCCTACGAGCAGTACTTC. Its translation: CASSPDRASYEQYF.

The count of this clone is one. In DNA, the CDR3 is TGTGCCAGCAGCCCACCGGGACAGGGGACGGAAAAACTGTTTTTT. It is translated as CASSPPGQGTEKLFF. The chain carries TRBV7-2 and TRBJ1-4, with 10 nucleotides matching TRBD1. Germline-derived CDR1 and CDR2 are SGHTA and FQGNSA. V lost 5 bases and J lost 8; bases outside the gene matches: 8. The CDR3 is 15 amino acids.

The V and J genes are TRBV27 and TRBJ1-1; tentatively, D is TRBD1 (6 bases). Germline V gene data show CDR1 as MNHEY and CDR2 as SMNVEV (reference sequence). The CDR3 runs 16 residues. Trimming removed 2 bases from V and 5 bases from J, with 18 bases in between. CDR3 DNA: TGTGCCAGCAGTTTACAAAACTCAATCAGGGGAACTGAAGCTTTCTTT. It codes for CASSLQNSIRGTEAFF.

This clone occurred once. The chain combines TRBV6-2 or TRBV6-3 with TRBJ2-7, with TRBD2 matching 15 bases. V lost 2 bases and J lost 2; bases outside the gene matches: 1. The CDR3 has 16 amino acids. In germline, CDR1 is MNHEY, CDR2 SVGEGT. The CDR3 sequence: CASSYGLAGGTYEQYF. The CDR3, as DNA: TGTGCCAGCAGTTACGGACTAGCGGGAGGGACCTACGAGCAGTACTTC.

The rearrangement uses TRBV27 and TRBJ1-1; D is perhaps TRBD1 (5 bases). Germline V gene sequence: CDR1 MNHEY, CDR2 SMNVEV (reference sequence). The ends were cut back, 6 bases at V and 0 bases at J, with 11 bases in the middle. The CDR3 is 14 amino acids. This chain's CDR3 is CASSPGLLNTEAFF. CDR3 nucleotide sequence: TGTGCCAGCAGCCCGGGACTGCTGAACACTGAAGCTTTCTTT.

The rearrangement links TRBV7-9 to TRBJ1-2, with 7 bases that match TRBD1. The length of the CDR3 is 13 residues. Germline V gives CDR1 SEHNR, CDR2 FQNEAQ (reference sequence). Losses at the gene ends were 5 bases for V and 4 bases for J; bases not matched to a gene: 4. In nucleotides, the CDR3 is TGTGCCAGCAGCCCGCAGGGGGGCTATGGCTACACCTTC. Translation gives CASSPQGGYGYTF.

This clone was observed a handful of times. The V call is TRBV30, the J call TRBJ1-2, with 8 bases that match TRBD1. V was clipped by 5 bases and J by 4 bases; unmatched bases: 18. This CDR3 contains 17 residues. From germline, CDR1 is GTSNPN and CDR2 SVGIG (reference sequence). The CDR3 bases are TGTGCCTGGGCGCTGCGGGGCAGGGGGCGAGATGGCTATGGCTACACCTTC. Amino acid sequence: CAWALRGRGRDGYGYTF. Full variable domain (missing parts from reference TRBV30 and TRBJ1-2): SQTIHQWPATLVQPVGSPLSLECTVEGTSNPNLYWYRQAAGRGLQLLFYSVGIGQISSEVPQNLSASRPQDRQFILSSKKLLLSDSGFYLCAWALRGRGRDGYGYTFGSGTRLTVV.

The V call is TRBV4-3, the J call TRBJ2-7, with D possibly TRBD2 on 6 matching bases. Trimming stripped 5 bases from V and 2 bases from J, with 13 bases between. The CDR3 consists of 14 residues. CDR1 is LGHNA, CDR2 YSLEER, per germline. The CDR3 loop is CASSYRELPYEQYF. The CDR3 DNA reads TGCGCCAGCAGCTACCGGGAGCTCCCCTACGAGCAGTACTTC.

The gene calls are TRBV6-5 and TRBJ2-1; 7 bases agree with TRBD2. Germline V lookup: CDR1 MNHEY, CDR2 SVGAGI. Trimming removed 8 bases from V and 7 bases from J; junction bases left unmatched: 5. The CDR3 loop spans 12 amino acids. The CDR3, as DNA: TGTGCCAGCCGGGAGGCGAAGAATGAGCAGTTCTTC. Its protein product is CASREAKNEQFF.